Following are 16 T cell receptor beta chains from one sample sequenced in a study of T cells after yellow fever vaccination. One entry per CDR3 protein, called by TCRdb with MiXCR from the 5' RACE reads. The sample records approximately 550,000 distinct CDR3 sequences, around an eighth being singletons. The specimen comprised PBMCs, sampled on the day of the yellow fever booster vaccination. The receptors stem from a man aged 25-45 years who received the YFV17D yellow fever vaccine.

This clonotype was counted between two and nine times. The J gene is TRBJ2-1, the V gene TRBV11-2, with no clear D. With 1 base removed from V and 6 bases from J, the gap between germline ends came to 4 bases. The germline V gene encodes CDR1 SGHAT and CDR2 FQNNGV. The CDR3 runs 12 residues. This chain's CDR3 is CASSLGSNEQFF. CDR3 nucleotide sequence: TGTGCCAGCAGCTTAGGAAGCAATGAGCAGTTCTTC. The entire variable domain, with the rest obtained from reference TRBV11-2 and TRBJ2-1, is as follows: EAGVAQSPRYKIIEKRQSVAFWCNPISGHATLYWYQQILGQGPKLLIQFQNNGVVDDSQLPKDRFSAERLKGVDSTLKIQPAKLEDSAVYLCASSLGSNEQFFGPGTRLTVL.

Only a few counts were recorded for this clonotype. This chain links TRBV18 with TRBJ2-1; tentatively, D is TRBD1 (6 bases). Trimming took 2 bases from V and 0 from J, leaving 11 bases between them. From germline, CDR1 is KGHSH and CDR2 LQKENI. This CDR3 is built from 16 residues. Here the CDR3 reads CASSPKQGSSYNEQFF. The CDR3 DNA follows: TGTGCCAGCTCACCAAAGCAGGGGAGCTCCTACAATGAGCAGTTCTTC.

The rearrangement joins TRBV20-1 to TRBJ2-2, with TRBD2 matching over 11 bases. Germline-derived CDR1 and CDR2 are DFQATT and SNEGSKA (reference sequence). There are 15 residues in the CDR3. J was trimmed by 7 bases and V by 5 bases; bases with no gene match: 9. The CDR3 region is CSAYPGTSGVGELFF. The CDR3 DNA follows: TGCAGTGCTTATCCCGGGACTAGCGGTGTCGGGGAGCTGTTTTTT.

This clonotype has just a few counts. J is TRBJ2-1 and V is TRBV7-2; 9 bases are shared with TRBD1. The CDR3 length is 15 residues. Unmatched junction bases numbered 4, after V lost 1 base and J lost 6 bases. Germline-derived CDR1 and CDR2 are SGHTA and FQGNSA. The CDR3: CASSLVGTGFNEQFF. CDR3 bases: TGTGCCAGCAGCTTAGTTGGGACAGGGTTCAATGAGCAGTTCTTC.

The rearrangement links TRBV20-1 to TRBJ2-1; D is unclear. V was cut by 6 bases and J by 5 bases, with 11 bases left in between. Germline CDR1 and CDR2: DFQATT and SNEGSKA (reference sequence). CDR3 length equals 12 residues. The CDR3 nucleotides are TGCAGTGCCCCGCGGACCAACAATGAGCAGTTCTTC. Translated, it gives CSAPRTNNEQFF.

This clonotype showed up just a few times. V is TRBV4-3 and J is TRBJ2-3, with D maybe TRBD2 (5 bases). The CDR3 loop spans 16 amino acids. The germline V gene has CDR1 LGHNA and CDR2 YSLEER. V lost 0 bases to trimming and J lost 6 bases, with 16 bases between them. CDR3 loop: CASSQESSTVSDTQYF. For the CDR3, the DNA is TGCGCCAGCAGCCAAGAATCTAGCACCGTGTCCGATACGCAGTATTTT.

This clonotype has just a few counts. This chain connects TRBV6-1 to TRBJ2-7, with a tentative D call TRBD2 (5 bases). Looked up from germline, CDR1 is MNHNS and CDR2 is SASEGT. The CDR3 sequence is 15 residues long. V lost 5 bases, J lost 0 bases, and 14 bases lay in between. The CDR3 region is CASSRSTTSSYEQYF. The DNA for the CDR3 is TGTGCCAGCAGTCGCTCAACTACTAGCTCCTACGAGCAGTACTTC.

The table lists this clonotype with a few counts. This chain connects TRBV7-8 to TRBJ2-7, with 7 bases that match TRBD1. J lost 6 bases, V lost 2 bases, and 7 bases had no gene match. The germline V gene has CDR1 SGHVS and CDR2 FQNEAQ. This CDR3 comprises 14 residues. CDR3 nucleotide sequence: TGTGCCAGCAGCTTACGTTGGTCAGGGGGCGAGCAGTACTTC. This sequence encodes CASSLRWSGGEQYF.

The chain employs TRBV7-2 and TRBJ2-7; the D gene is possibly TRBD1 (6 bases). This CDR3 contains 15 residues. Trimming took 4 bases from V and 0 from J, leaving 13 bases between them. Germline CDR1 SGHTA, CDR2 FQGNSA. The CDR3 coding sequence is TGTGCCAGCAGCTCCGGGACACCTGGCTCCTACGAGCAGTACTTC. As protein: CASSSGTPGSYEQYF.

In its sample, this clonotype was seen many times. The genes are TRBV20-1 and TRBJ1-5; the D is unclear. The germline V gene has CDR1 DFQATT and CDR2 SNEGSKA (reference sequence). The CDR3 has 12 residues. V dropped 2 bases and J dropped 1 base, with 3 bases sitting between them. The CDR3 coding sequence is TGCAGTGCTAGACAGAGCAATCAGCCCCAGCATTTT. It translates to CSARQSNQPQHF.

This clonotype was detected a few times. The chain employs TRBV7-9 and TRBJ2-5; the D gene is possibly TRBD2 (6 bases). The CDR3 consists of 15 residues. V shed 3 bases and J shed 4 bases, with 15 bases lying between them. From germline, CDR1 is SEHNR and CDR2 FQNEAQ (reference sequence). CDR3: CASSFDTGRRETQYF. The CDR3 DNA follows: TGTGCCAGCAGCTTTGATACGGGGAGGAGAGAGACCCAGTACTTC.

The CDR3 is CASSLKNNEQFF. The CDR3 DNA reads as TGTGCCAGCAGCCTAAAGAACAATGAGCAGTTCTTC. This chain joins TRBV3-1 and TRBJ2-1; D not certain. This CDR3 comprises 12 residues. CDR1 and CDR2 (germline): LGHDT, YNNKEL (reference sequence). V dropped 4 bases and J dropped 5 bases, with 6 bases sitting between them.

This clonotype was detected only a few times. This chain uses TRBV28 with TRBJ1-1, with TRBD1 as a possible D gene (5 bases). Trimming pared 1 base from V and 3 bases from J, leaving 9 bases between. This CDR3 spans 14 amino acids. Germline V gene data show CDR1 as MDHEN and CDR2 as SYDVKM. The CDR3 DNA reads as TGTGCCAGCAGTTTATCGGCGGGGGACACTGAAGCTTTCTTT. Protein sequence: CASSLSAGDTEAFF.

Only a few counts were recorded for this clonotype. The chain is built from TRBV4-3 and TRBJ2-7, with no clear D. The CDR3 runs to 16 residues. Trimming removed 0 bases from V and 2 bases from J, with 14 bases in between. The germline V gene has CDR1 LGHNA and CDR2 YSLEER. In DNA form, the CDR3 reads TGCGCCAGCAGCCAAGATAGGAGATCCCTCCCCTACGAGCAGTACTTC. Translation: CASSQDRRSLPYEQYF.

The genes are TRBV7-2 and TRBJ1-5; D not certain. CDR1 is SGHTA and CDR2 is FQGNSA in the germline V gene. This CDR3 has 15 amino acids. V lost 5 bases and J 4 bases, leaving 15 bases between the germline ends. DNA of the CDR3: TGTGCCAGCAGCCCTGGGCCAGCCGAAAATCAGCCCCAGCATTTT. Translation gives CASSPGPAENQPQHF.

The table lists this clonotype with a few counts. The V gene is TRBV20-1, the J gene TRBJ1-2; D is perhaps TRBD1 (6 bases). CDR1 is DFQATT, CDR2 SNEGSKA, per germline (reference sequence). The CDR3 has 14 residues. Trimming shortened V by 4 bases and J by 4 bases, and 16 bases separated the two germline ends. This CDR3 is CSAISGGRGYGYTF. CDR3 in DNA: TGCAGTGCTATCTCGGGAGGCAGGGGCTATGGCTACACCTTC.